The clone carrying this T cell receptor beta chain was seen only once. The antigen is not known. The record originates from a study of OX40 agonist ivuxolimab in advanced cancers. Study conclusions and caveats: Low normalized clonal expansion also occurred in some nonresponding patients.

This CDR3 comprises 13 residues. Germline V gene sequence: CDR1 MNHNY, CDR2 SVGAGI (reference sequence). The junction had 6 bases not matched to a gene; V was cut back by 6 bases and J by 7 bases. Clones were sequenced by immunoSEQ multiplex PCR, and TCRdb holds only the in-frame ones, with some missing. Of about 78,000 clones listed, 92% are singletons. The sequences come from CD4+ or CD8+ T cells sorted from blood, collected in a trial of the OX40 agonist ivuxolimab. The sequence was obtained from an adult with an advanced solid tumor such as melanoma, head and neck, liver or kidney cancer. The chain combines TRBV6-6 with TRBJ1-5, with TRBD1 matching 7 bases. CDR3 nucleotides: TGTGCCAGCAGCTCGGGACAGACCCAGCCCCAGCATTTT. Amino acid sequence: CASSSGQTQPQHF.